This is a list of T cell receptor beta chains from one sample in a study of identical twins. MiXCR was run by TCRdb on the 5' RACE reads, yielding one entry per CDR3 protein. The data show about 290,000 distinct CDR3 sequences, with around 9.7% seen just once and roughly 7% held by the top ten. The same specimen was also included in a second study, on yellow fever vaccine responses in identical twins.

Sequencing used CD8+ T cells sorted from blood. The receptors were gathered from a woman under 30 in good health. Both conserved end residues are part of each CDR3. The D gene is left open where the match is weak. Clone sizes are given selectively: once, few, many, or a class where the clone is expanded.

clone_size,v_call,d_call,j_call,cdr3_nt,cdr3_aa
-,TRBV20-1,-,TRBJ1-1,TGCAGTGCTAGAGATCTCACCCGGGACCTCGTTCTGGCTTTCTTT,CSARDLTRDLVLAFF
few,TRBV5-6,TRBD2,TRBJ2-7,TGTGCCAGCAGCATAGCGGGAGGGAGTTCCTACGAGCAGTACTTC,CASSIAGGSSYEQYF
many,TRBV6-5,TRBD1,TRBJ1-5,TGTGCCAGCAGTTACGCCCGGACAGGCTCTATCATCCATTTT,CASSYARTGSIIHF
many,TRBV10-3,-,TRBJ2-1,TGTGCCATCAAACCGGACGAGAGCTCCTACAATGAGCAGTTCTTC,CAIKPDESSYNEQFF
few,TRBV20-1,-,TRBJ2-7,TGCAGTGCTAGAGATCAAACAGTGGGGGACTACGAGCAGTACTTC,CSARDQTVGDYEQYF
many,TRBV3-1,-,TRBJ1-1,TGTGCCAGCAGCCAAGATCTGCCAGGGGACACTGAAGCTTTCTTT,CASSQDLPGDTEAFF
few,TRBV5-1,-,TRBJ2-7,TGCGCCAGCAGACCCCCAAGTGCAGCCTTCTACGAGCAGTACTTC,CASRPPSAAFYEQYF
many,TRBV6-2/TRBV6-3,-,TRBJ2-1,TGTGCCAGCAGTGATAGCCAGCAGTTCTTC,CASSDSQQFF
few,TRBV3-1,-,TRBJ2-4,TGTGCCAGCAGCAGTCACAGGGAATTCGCCAAAAACATTCAGTACTTC,CASSSHREFAKNIQYF
once,TRBV20-1,-,TRBJ2-5,TGCAGTGCTAGAGATTTCCTAGTGGGAGAGACCCAGTACTTC,CSARDFLVGETQYF
many,TRBV4-3,-,TRBJ2-7,TGCGCCAGCAGCCAAGATCGGGACTTACTCTACGAGCAGTACTTC,CASSQDRDLLYEQYF
many,TRBV7-9,-,TRBJ2-7,TGTGCCAGCAGCTTAGAACACCTAGCTGACTACGAGCAGTACTTC,CASSLEHLADYEQYF
many,TRBV4-3,-,TRBJ1-4,TGCGCCAGCAGCCAAGAATGGGTCAGCGCAACTAATGAAAAACTGTTTTTT,CASSQEWVSATNEKLFF
-,TRBV10-1,-,TRBJ2-7,TGCGCCAGCAGTGACCAGGCACGATACGAGCAGTACTTC,CASSDQARYEQYF
many,TRBV5-1,-,TRBJ2-7,TGTGCCAGCAGCTTGGACAGAACCTACGAGCAGTACTTC,CASSLDRTYEQYF
many,TRBV11-2,TRBD1,TRBJ2-1,TGTGCCAGCAGCTTAGAAGAGACAGGGGCATTTTACAATGAGCAGTTCTTC,CASSLEETGAFYNEQFF
few,TRBV7-8,-,TRBJ2-7,TGTGCCAGCAGCTCGGGTGGAGGGGAATCGTCCTACGAGCAGTACTTC,CASSSGGGESSYEQYF
-,TRBV27,TRBD1,TRBJ1-1,TGTGCCAGCAGTTTGACAGGGAGGGACACTGAAGCTTTCTTT,CASSLTGRDTEAFF
-,TRBV28,TRBD1,TRBJ2-7,TGTGCCAGCAGACCCACGGACAGGTTCTACGAGCAGTACTTC,CASRPTDRFYEQYF
few,TRBV2,-,TRBJ2-1,TGTGCCAGCACGAGGGGGGACGACAATGAGCAGTTCTTC,CASTRGDDNEQFF
few,TRBV30,-,TRBJ2-6,TGTGCCTGGGAGGGGTGGGGGGCGAAGGCCTCTGGGGCCAACGTCCTGACTTTC,CAWEGWGAKASGANVLTF
many,TRBV5-1,-,TRBJ2-4,TGCGCCAGCAGTGGTCTATTTGGGGACATTCAGTACTTC,CASSGLFGDIQYF
-,TRBV4-2,TRBD2,TRBJ2-1,TGTGCCAGCAGCCAAGAGGATTCGTTAGCGGGGGTCTATGAGCAGTTCTTC,CASSQEDSLAGVYEQFF
few,TRBV27,TRBD1,TRBJ2-7,TGTGCCAGCAGTTTGTCGGGACAGGTCTACGAGCAGTACTTC,CASSLSGQVYEQYF
-,TRBV9,-,TRBJ2-6,TGTGCCAGCACTTCCGGGAGCTCTGGGGCCAACGTCCTGACTTTC,CASTSGSSGANVLTF
-,TRBV4-1,-,TRBJ2-7,TGCGCCAGCAGCTCTGTGAGTTTGGACGAGCAGTACTTC,CASSSVSLDEQYF
few,TRBV7-3,-,TRBJ2-1,TGTGCCAGCAGCTTAACGGGGCGGGGGCCGAGGAATGAGCAGTTCTTC,CASSLTGRGPRNEQFF
many,TRBV15,-,TRBJ1-4,TGTGCCACCAGCAGAGGACAGGCAACTAATGAAAAACTGTTTTTT,CATSRGQATNEKLFF
-,TRBV27,-,TRBJ2-1,TGTGCCAGCAGTTTCATCGACTACAATGAGCAGTTCTTC,CASSFIDYNEQFF
many,TRBV3-1,TRBD2,TRBJ2-1,TGTGCCAGCAGCCAAGAAGGGACTAGCGGAGACAATGAGCAGTTCTTC,CASSQEGTSGDNEQFF
many,TRBV11-1,TRBD1,TRBJ2-1,TGTGCCAGCAGCTACTGGAGGTGGACAGGGGATCAATTTGGGGATGAGCAGTTCTTC,CASSYWRWTGDQFGDEQFF
few,TRBV20-1,TRBD1,TRBJ2-1,TGCAGTGCTCAACGGACAGGGAACAATGAGCAGTTCTTC,CSAQRTGNNEQFF
-,TRBV4-2,-,TRBJ2-3,TGTGCCAGCAGCCCCCCCCCGGGAATTAGCACAGATACGCAGTATTTT,CASSPPPGISTDTQYF
few,TRBV18,TRBD2,TRBJ2-1,TGTGCCAGCCGCGGGGGGCTATCCAACAATGAGCAGTTCTTC,CASRGGLSNNEQFF
-,TRBV6-5,-,TRBJ2-3,TGTGCCAGCAGTTACTCCGGGACCCAACCTTCCACAGATACGCAGTATTTT,CASSYSGTQPSTDTQYF
few,TRBV5-1,-,TRBJ2-2,TGCGCCAGCAGCTCCATGCGGGGTTTCCACGGTGGGGAGCTGTTTTTT,CASSSMRGFHGGELFF
many,TRBV7-9,-,TRBJ2-5,TGTGCCAGCAGCATTGGAGAGACCCAGTACTTC,CASSIGETQYF
few,TRBV4-3,-,TRBJ2-7,TGCGCCAGCAGCCAAGAAGCGGAATTCGTCGAGCAGTACTTC,CASSQEAEFVEQYF
few,TRBV20-1,-,TRBJ1-3,TGCAGTGCTCTTCAGGGAAACACCATATATTTT,CSALQGNTIYF
-,TRBV6-2/TRBV6-3,TRBD2,TRBJ2-1,TGTGCCAGCAGTTACTCGACTAGCGGGGTGATTAGTTCCTACAATGAGCAGTTCTTC,CASSYSTSGVISSYNEQFF
few,TRBV7-9,TRBD2,TRBJ2-7,TGTGCCAGCACCGGAATAGCGGGAGGATCGTACGAGCAGTACTTC,CASTGIAGGSYEQYF
-,TRBV28,-,TRBJ2-7,TGTGCCAGCAGTCTTCGGGTGGGGGGTTCCTACGAGCAGTACTTC,CASSLRVGGSYEQYF
few,TRBV15,-,TRBJ2-1,TGTGCCACCAGCAGAGTCTACAATGAGCAGTTCTTC,CATSRVYNEQFF
-,TRBV11-2,-,TRBJ2-7,TGTGCCAGCAGCTTAGATCCTGGCTCCTACGAGCAGTACTTC,CASSLDPGSYEQYF
many,TRBV4-2,-,TRBJ1-1,TGTGCCAGCAGCCAAGTTTCCACCTGGCAGGGAGGCACTGAAGCTTTCTTT,CASSQVSTWQGGTEAFF
few,TRBV10-3,-,TRBJ2-7,TGTGCCATCAGGGTAGACAGTGGGTACGAGCAGTACTTC,CAIRVDSGYEQYF
few,TRBV6-2/TRBV6-3,TRBD1,TRBJ2-1,TGTGCCAGCAGTTCCTACAGGGGGCACGAGCAGTTCTTC,CASSSYRGHEQFF
many,TRBV12-5,TRBD1,TRBJ2-1,TGTGCTAGTGGCCAAGACCTACAGGGGCTGGGGAATGAGCAGTTCTTC,CASGQDLQGLGNEQFF
many,TRBV6-4,-,TRBJ2-1,TGTGCCAGCAGTGACGGGGCGGGAAGTGGGAATGAGCAGTTCTTC,CASSDGAGSGNEQFF
many,TRBV29-1,-,TRBJ2-7,TGCAGCGTTTATGAGACCTACGAGCAGTACTTC,CSVYETYEQYF